Listed below are T cell receptor beta chains from one sample, sequenced in a study of T cell responses to AZD1222 COVID-19 vaccine. Assay used: immunoSEQ multiplex PCR; TCRdb lists only in-frame clones, some missing. The profile shows 95,000 to 150,000 clones, 85% of them singletons. Source: peripheral blood, taken 28 days after the second AZD1222 dose. These TCRs come from an adult who received the AZD1222 COVID-19 vaccine. Both conserved end residues are part of each CDR3. Fields, in order: V gene, J gene, CDR3 protein.

>TRBV6-6|TRBJ1-6
CASSGSGTGVSKGNSPLHF
>TRBV9|TRBJ2-2
CASSDSGGVDTGELFF
>TRBV2|TRBJ1-5
CASSDPGNQHF
>TRBV12-3/TRBV12-4|TRBJ1-2
CASSKQGNYGYTF
>TRBV10-1|TRBJ1-5
CASSWDRGHQPQHF
>TRBV6-5|TRBJ1-1
CAIGGGPYTEAFF
>TRBV6-5|TRBJ2-7
CASHKTGVVYEQYF
>TRBV11-2|TRBJ2-7
CASSRQGNAYEQYF
>TRBV7-9|TRBJ1-1
CASRTDQRNTEAFF
>TRBV25-1|TRBJ2-3
CASSNSGGADTQYF
>TRBV5-4|TRBJ1-2
CASSLDRGERGYTF
>TRBV29-1|TRBJ2-5
CSVEGQGMPETQYF